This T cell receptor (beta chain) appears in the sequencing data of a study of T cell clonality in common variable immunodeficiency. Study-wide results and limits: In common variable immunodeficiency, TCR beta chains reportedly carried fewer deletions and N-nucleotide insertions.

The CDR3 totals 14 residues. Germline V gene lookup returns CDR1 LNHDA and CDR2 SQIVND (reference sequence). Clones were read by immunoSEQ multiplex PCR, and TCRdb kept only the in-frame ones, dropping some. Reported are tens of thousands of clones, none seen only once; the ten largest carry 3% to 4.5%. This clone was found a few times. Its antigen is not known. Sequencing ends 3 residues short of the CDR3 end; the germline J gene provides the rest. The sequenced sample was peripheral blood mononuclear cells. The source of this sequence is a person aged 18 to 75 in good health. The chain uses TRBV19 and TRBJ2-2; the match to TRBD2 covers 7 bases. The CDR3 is CASSLTAGNEKLFF. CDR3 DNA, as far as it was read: TGTGCCAGTAGTTTGACAGCGGGAAATGAAAAG.